This T cell receptor (beta chain) comes out of a study of T cell responses to AZD1222 COVID-19 vaccine. In the study overall: Timing groups of about 4 and about 12 weeks for second doses were pooled.

Assay used: immunoSEQ multiplex PCR; TCRdb lists only in-frame clones, some missing. The table has 25,000 to 35,000 clones, 91% seen once. The CDR3 loop spans 14 amino acids. Germline CDR1 is LGHDT and CDR2 is YNNKEL (reference sequence). V was pared by 1 base and J by 3 bases, with 9 bases between. Study observations and caveats: The reported proportion of spike-specific TCRs targeting unmutated variant regions was nearly half. Repertoires were sampled only after the peak T cell response. Compared with day 0, the breadth and depth of the Spike-specific TCR repertoire rose significantly after two doses of AZD1222.

About this clone itself: No antigen is known for it.

The J gene is TRBJ2-5, the V gene TRBV3-1 (or the pseudogene TRBV3-2), with D unclear. This receptor was identified in an adult in good health. Sequenced here: peripheral blood, sampled on day 0 of AZD1222 vaccination. CDR3: CASSQASGEETQYF. The DNA of the CDR3 is TGTGCCAGCAGCCAAGCGTCGGGCGAAGAGACCCAGTACTTC.